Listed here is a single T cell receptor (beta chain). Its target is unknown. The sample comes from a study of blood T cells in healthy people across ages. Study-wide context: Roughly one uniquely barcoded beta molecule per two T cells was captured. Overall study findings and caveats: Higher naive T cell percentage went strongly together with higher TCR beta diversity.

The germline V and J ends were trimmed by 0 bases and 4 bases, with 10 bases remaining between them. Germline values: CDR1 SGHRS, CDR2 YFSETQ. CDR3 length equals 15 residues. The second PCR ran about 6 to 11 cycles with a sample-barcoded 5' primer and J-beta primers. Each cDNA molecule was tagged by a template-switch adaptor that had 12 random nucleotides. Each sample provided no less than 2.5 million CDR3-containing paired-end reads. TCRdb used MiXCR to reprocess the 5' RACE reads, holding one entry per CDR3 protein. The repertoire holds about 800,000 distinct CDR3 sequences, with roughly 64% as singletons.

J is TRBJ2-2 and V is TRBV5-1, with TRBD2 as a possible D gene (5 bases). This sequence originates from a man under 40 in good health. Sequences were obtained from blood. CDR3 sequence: CASSLEVAGTGELFF. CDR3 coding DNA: TGCGCCAGCAGCTTGGAGGTTGCGGGCACCGGGGAGCTGTTTTTT.